Sequencing of this T cell receptor (beta chain) was carried out in a study of blood T cell repertoires in COVID-19. Assignments of participants to cohorts depended upon their own reported clinical history. As handled by the study authors: Estimation of nucleated cell counts relied on the amplification of reference gene primers. Clones were sequenced by immunoSEQ multiplex PCR, and TCRdb holds only the in-frame ones, with some missing. Clonal size and the V and J genes are those of that table, whereas D and trimming came from the DNA. Among approximately 270,000 clones, approximately 85% were seen once, and the ten largest hold more than 4%. J was trimmed by 3 bases and V by 2 bases; bases with no gene match: 5. CDR3 size: 15 residues. Germline V lookup: CDR1 SGHDT, CDR2 YYEEEE.

The receptor's source is a woman aged 25 to 39 who had recovered from COVID-19. Sequencing used PBMCs or T cells enriched from blood (not recorded which). J is TRBJ1-1 and V is TRBV5-6; TRBD1 matches at 9 bases. CDR3 DNA: TGTGCCAGCAGCTTACAGGGGGCGGAGGACACTGAAGCTTTCTTT. This translates into CASSLQGAEDTEAFF.